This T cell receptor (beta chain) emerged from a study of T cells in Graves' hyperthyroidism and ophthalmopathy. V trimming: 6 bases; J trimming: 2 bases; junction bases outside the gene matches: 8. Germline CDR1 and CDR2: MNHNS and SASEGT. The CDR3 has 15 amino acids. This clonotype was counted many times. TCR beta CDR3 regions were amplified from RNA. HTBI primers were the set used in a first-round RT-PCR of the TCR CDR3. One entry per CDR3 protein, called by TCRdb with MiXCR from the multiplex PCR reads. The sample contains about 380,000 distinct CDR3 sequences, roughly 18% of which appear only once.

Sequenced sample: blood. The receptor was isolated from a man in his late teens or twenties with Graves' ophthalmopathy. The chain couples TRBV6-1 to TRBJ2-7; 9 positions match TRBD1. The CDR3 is CASSRTGTGPYEQYF. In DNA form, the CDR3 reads TGTGCCAGCAGCCGGACCGGGACAGGGCCCTACGAGCAGTACTTC.